This is a list of T cell receptor beta chains from one sample in a study of T-cell memory formation after mild COVID-19. TCRdb re-derived calls from the 5' RACE reads in MiXCR, one entry per CDR3 protein. The data contain 270,000 or so distinct CDR3 sequences, 18% of them singletons. Input material: PBMCs or a T cell subset sorted from them (not recorded which). The receptors come from a man younger than 35 who had mild COVID-19 (a few samples of this study predate the infection). Cell type and time point are not known. The CDR3 runs from the conserved cysteine through the conserved F or W. D genes are given only for firm matches. A row's size may be missing; if present it is once, few, many or a size class.

>many|NA|TRBV5-8|TRBJ1-5
CASSLYRYSNQPQHF
TGTGCCAGCAGCTTGTACAGATATAGCAATCAGCCCCAGCATTTT
>few|NA|TRBV5-1|TRBJ2-3
CASSWGRGGTDTQYF
TGCGCCAGCAGCTGGGGCCGGGGAGGCACAGATACGCAGTATTTT
>NA|NA|TRBV12-3/TRBV12-4|TRBJ1-2
CASTLNWSSGGYTF
TGTGCCAGCACCCTAAATTGGTCCTCGGGGGGCTACACCTTC
>NA|NA|TRBV4-2|TRBJ2-1
CASSYLLPNYNEQFF
TGTGCCAGCAGCTACTTACTACCAAACTACAATGAGCAGTTCTTC
>NA|NA|TRBV20-1|TRBJ2-5
CSAATAYQETQYF
TGCAGTGCCGCGACAGCCTACCAAGAGACCCAGTACTTC
>few|NA|TRBV4-2|TRBJ1-5
CASSPETGDNQPQHF
TGTGCCAGCAGCCCAGAGACGGGGGACAATCAGCCCCAGCATTTT
>few|TRBD1|TRBV23-1|TRBJ2-4
CASSGDRDSENIQYF
TGCGCCAGCAGCGGGGACCGGGACAGTGAAAACATTCAGTACTTC
>few|NA|TRBV20-1|TRBJ1-4
CSARGTDDNEKLFF
TGCAGTGCTAGAGGAACAGACGATAATGAAAAACTGTTTTTT
>NA|TRBD2|TRBV5-6|TRBJ2-5
CASSRWTSGGLQETQYF
TGTGCCAGCAGCCGTTGGACTAGCGGGGGACTCCAAGAGACCCAGTACTTC
>NA|NA|TRBV12-3/TRBV12-4|TRBJ1-1
CASISQGNTEAFF
TGTGCCAGCATCTCACAGGGGAACACTGAAGCTTTCTTT
>NA|NA|TRBV7-2|TRBJ2-1
CASSLVPPSNEQFF
TGTGCCAGCAGCTTAGTTCCGCCGAGCAATGAGCAGTTCTTC
>NA|TRBD2|TRBV20-1|TRBJ2-2
CSASRLAGGTGELFF
TGCAGTGCTAGTCGACTAGCGGGGGGGACCGGGGAGCTGTTTTTT
>few|NA|TRBV3-1|TRBJ1-1
CASSQPRVNPEAFF
TGTGCCAGCAGCCAACCCAGGGTAAACCCTGAAGCTTTCTTT
>many|NA|TRBV7-2|TRBJ2-1
CASSLERMGVGNEQFF
TGTGCCAGCAGCCTAGAGCGAATGGGGGTAGGCAATGAGCAGTTCTTC
>few|NA|TRBV27|TRBJ1-1
CASRDTLGAFF
TGTGCCAGCAGAGACACACTGGGAGCTTTCTTT
>NA|TRBD2|TRBV7-9|TRBJ2-1
CASSPSGGAPYTEQFF
TGTGCCAGCAGCCCAAGCGGGGGGGCTCCCTACACTGAGCAGTTCTTC
>few|TRBD2|TRBV20-1|TRBJ2-1
CSVNSGGPNNEQFF
TGCAGTGTTAACTCGGGGGGGCCCAACAATGAGCAGTTCTTC
>few|NA|TRBV5-1|TRBJ2-3
CASSPPRGTQYF
TGCGCCAGCAGCCCCCCCCGGGGTACGCAGTATTTT
>few|NA|TRBV6-2/TRBV6-3|TRBJ1-5
CASSWAGTNNQPQHF
TGTGCCAGCAGTTGGGCGGGCACGAACAATCAGCCCCAGCATTTT
>many|NA|TRBV27|TRBJ2-3
CASSSNAGTDTQYF
TGTGCCAGCAGTAGTAACGCTGGCACAGATACGCAGTATTTT
>few|NA|TRBV11-2|TRBJ2-5
CASLRGIPFSSETQYF
TGTGCCAGCCTCCGAGGCATTCCCTTTTCAAGTGAGACCCAGTACTTC
>few|NA|TRBV2|TRBJ1-1
CASSRRTEGTEAFF
TGTGCCAGCAGTAGACGGACAGAAGGCACTGAAGCTTTCTTT
>NA|NA|TRBV7-6|TRBJ2-2
CASSPRGQGDTGELFF
TGTGCCAGCAGCCCCCGGGGGCAGGGCGACACCGGGGAGCTGTTTTTT
>few|NA|TRBV10-3|TRBJ1-2
CAISDGPLAGYTF
TGTGCCATCAGTGACGGACCCCTCGCTGGCTACACCTTC
>NA|NA|TRBV7-2|TRBJ1-4
CASSGHRGGVREKLFF
TGTGCCAGCAGCGGACATCGGGGGGGCGTTAGGGAAAAACTGTTTTTT
>few|NA|TRBV15|TRBJ1-2
CATSSNTYGYTF
TGTGCCACCAGCAGCAACACCTATGGCTACACCTTC
>NA|NA|TRBV6-5|TRBJ1-1
CASRGGVEMNTEAFF
TGTGCCAGCAGGGGGGGAGTGGAGATGAACACTGAAGCTTTCTTT